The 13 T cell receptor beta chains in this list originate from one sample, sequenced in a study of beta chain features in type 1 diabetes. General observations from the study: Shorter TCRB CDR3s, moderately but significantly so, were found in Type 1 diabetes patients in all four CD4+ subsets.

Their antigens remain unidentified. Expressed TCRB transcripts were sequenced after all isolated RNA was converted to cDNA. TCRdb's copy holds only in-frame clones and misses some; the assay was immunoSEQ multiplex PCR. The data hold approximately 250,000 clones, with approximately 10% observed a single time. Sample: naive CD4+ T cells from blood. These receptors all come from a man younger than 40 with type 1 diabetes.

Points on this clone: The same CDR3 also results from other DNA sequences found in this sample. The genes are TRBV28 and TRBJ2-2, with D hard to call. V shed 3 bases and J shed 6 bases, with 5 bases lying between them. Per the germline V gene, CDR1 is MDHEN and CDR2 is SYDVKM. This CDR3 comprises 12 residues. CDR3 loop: CASSLAAGELFF. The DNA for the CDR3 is TGTGCCAGCAGTTTGGCGGCCGGGGAGCTGTTTTTT. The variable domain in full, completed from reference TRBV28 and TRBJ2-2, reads DVKVTQSSRYLVKRTGEKVFLECVQDMDHENMFWYRQDPGLGLRLIYFSYDVKMKEKGDIPEGYSVSREKKERFSLILESASTNQTSMYLCASSLAAGELFFGEGSRLTVL.

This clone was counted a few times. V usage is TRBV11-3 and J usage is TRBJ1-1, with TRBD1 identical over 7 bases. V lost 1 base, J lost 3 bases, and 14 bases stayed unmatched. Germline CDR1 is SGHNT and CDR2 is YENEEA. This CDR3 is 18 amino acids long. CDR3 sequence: CASSLGGFTGAEDTEAFF. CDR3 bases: TGTGCCAGCAGCTTAGGGGGTTTTACAGGGGCTGAGGACACTGAAGCTTTCTTT.

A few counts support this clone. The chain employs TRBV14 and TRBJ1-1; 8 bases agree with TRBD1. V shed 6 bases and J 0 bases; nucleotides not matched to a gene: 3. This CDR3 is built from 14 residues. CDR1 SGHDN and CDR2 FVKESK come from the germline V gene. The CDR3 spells CASRRGQVNTEAFF. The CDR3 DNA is TGTGCCAGCAGGAGGGGACAGGTGAACACTGAAGCTTTCTTT.

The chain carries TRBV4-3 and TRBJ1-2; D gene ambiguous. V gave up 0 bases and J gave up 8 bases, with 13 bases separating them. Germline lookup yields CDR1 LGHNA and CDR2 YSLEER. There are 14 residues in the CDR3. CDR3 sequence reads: CASSQDEGAAGYTF. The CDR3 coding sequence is TGCGCCAGCAGCCAAGACGAGGGCGCGGCAGGCTACACCTTC.

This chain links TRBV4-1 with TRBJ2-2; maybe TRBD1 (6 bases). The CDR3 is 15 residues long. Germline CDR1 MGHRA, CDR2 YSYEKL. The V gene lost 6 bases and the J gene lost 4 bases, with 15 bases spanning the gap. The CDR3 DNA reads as TGCGCCAGCAGTCCCCCGACAGGATTCACCGGGGAGCTGTTTTTT. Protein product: CASSPPTGFTGELFF.

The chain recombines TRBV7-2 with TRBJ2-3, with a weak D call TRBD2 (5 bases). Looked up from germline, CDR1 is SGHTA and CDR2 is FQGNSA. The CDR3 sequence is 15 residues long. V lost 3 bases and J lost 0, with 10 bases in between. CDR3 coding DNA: TGTGCCAGCAGCTTTTCGGGGAGCAGCACAGATACGCAGTATTTT. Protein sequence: CASSFSGSSTDTQYF.

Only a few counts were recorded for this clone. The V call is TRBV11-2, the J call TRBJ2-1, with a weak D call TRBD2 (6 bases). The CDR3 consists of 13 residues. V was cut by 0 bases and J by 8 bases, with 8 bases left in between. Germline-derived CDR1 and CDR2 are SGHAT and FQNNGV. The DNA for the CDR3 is TGTGCCAGCAGCTTAGATCGGAGGGATGAGCAGTTCTTC. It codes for CASSLDRRDEQFF.

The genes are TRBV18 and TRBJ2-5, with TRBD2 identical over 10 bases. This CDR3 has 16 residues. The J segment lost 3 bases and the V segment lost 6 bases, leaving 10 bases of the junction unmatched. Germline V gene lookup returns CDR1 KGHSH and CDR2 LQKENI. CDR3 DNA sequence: TGTGCCAGCTCCCCCTTGTTAGCGGGGGGTGAAGAGACCCAGTACTTC. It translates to CASSPLLAGGEETQYF. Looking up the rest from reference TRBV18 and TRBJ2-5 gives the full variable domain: NAGVMQNPRHLVRRRGQEARLRCSPMKGHSHVYWYRQLPEEGLKFMVYLQKENIIDESGMPKERFSAEFPKEGPSILRIQQVVRGDSAAYFCASSPLLAGGEETQYFGPGTRLLVL.

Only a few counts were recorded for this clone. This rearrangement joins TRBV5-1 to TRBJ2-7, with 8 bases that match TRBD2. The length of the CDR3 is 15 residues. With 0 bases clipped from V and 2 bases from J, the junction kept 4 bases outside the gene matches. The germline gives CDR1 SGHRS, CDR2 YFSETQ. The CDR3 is CASSLDGGGPYEQYF. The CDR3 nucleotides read TGCGCCAGCAGCTTGGACGGCGGGGGGCCCTACGAGCAGTACTTC.

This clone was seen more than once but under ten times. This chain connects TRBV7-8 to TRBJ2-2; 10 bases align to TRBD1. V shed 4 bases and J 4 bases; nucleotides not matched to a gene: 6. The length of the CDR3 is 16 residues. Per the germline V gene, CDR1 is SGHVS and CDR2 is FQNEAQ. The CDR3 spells CASSSGQGFSTGELFF. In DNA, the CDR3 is TGTGCCAGCAGCTCGGGACAGGGGTTTTCCACCGGGGAGCTGTTTTTT.

CDR3 region: CASSSGGYGWTGELFF. The CDR3 DNA reads as TGTGCCAGCAGCTCGGGGGGGTACGGTTGGACCGGGGAGCTGTTTTTT. The J gene is TRBJ2-2, the V gene TRBV7-2; the match to TRBD2 covers 8 bases. V trimming: 4 bases; J trimming: 5 bases; junction bases outside the gene matches: 9. The germline CDR1 and CDR2 sequences are SGHTA and FQGNSA. The CDR3 contains 16 residues.

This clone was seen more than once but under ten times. The CDR3 is CASSLAGQTGLDTQYF. In nucleotides, the CDR3 is TGTGCCAGCAGTTTAGCCGGACAGACGGGTCTAGATACGCAGTATTTT. The chain employs TRBV28 and TRBJ2-3; D is perhaps TRBD1 (6 bases). Germline CDR1 is MDHEN and CDR2 is SYDVKM. Trimming cost V 2 bases and J 5 bases, with 17 bases left between them. This CDR3 comprises 16 residues.

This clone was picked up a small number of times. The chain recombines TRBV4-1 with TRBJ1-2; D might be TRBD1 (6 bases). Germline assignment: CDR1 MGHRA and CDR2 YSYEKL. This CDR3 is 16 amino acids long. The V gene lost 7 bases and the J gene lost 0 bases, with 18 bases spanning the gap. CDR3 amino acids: CASTWDTVNSNYGYTF. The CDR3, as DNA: TGCGCCAGCACCTGGGACACGGTAAATTCTAACTATGGCTACACCTTC.